This TCR beta chain was recovered during a study of blood T cell repertoires in COVID-19. Methods used by the authors: Using reference gene primer amplification, nucleated cell counts were estimated. TCRdb's copy holds only in-frame clones and misses some; the assay was immunoSEQ multiplex PCR. That table is the source of V, J and clone size, and D and trimming were worked out from the DNA. The sample lists 90,000 to 110,000 clones; roughly 80% were seen once. This CDR3 region has 15 residues. V shed 3 bases and J 10 bases; nucleotides not matched to a gene: 7. Germline V CDR1 and CDR2: SGHAT, FQNNGV. This clone showed up just once.

This chain links TRBV11-2 with TRBJ2-2, with 11 bases fitting TRBD1. This clonotype was obtained from a woman of 80 years or more with acute or convalescent COVID-19. Material for sequencing was peripheral blood. In DNA form, the CDR3 reads TGTGCCAGCAGCTTCCGGGACAGGGGGGGGGAGGAGCTGTTTTTT. As protein: CASSFRDRGGEELFF.